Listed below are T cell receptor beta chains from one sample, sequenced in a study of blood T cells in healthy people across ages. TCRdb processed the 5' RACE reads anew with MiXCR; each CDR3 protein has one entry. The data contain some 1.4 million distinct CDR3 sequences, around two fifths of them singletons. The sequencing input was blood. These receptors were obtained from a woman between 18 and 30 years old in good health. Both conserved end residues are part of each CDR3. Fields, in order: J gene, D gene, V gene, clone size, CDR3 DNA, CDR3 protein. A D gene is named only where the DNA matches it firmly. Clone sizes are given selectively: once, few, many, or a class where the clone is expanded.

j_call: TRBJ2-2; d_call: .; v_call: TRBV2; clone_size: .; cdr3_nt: TGTGCCAGACACGCGAACACCGGGGAGCTGTTTTTT; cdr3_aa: CARHANTGELFF
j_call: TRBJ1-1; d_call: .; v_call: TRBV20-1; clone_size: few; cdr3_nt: TGCAGGGGGACCGGCTCTGAAGCTTTCTTT; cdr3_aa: CRGTGSEAFF
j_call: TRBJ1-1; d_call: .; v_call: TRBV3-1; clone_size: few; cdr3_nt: TGTGCCAGCACCCAAAGCGGAGGGAGGCACACTGAAGCTTTCTTT; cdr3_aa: CASTQSGGRHTEAFF
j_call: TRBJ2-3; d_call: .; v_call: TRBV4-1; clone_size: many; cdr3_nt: TGCGCCAGCAGCAAAACAGCGACCACAGATACGCAGTATTTT; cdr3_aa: CASSKTATTDTQYF
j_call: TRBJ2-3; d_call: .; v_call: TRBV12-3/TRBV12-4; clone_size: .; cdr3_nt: TGTGCCAGCACCCCCCCGGGGAGGTATGATACGCAGTATTTT; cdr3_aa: CASTPPGRYDTQYF
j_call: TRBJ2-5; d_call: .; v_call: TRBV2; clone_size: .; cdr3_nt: TGTGCCAGCAGTGAAGAGCCCGCGGGGAAAGAGACCCAGTACTTC; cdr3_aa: CASSEEPAGKETQYF
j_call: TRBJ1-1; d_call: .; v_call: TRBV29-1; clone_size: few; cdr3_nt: TGCAGCGTTTTGGGGGTGACCGACACTGAAGCTTTCTTT; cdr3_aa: CSVLGVTDTEAFF
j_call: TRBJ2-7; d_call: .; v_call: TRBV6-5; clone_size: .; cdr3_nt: TGTGCTACCAGGGGAGGGACTCCGCGGAGCGAGCAGTACTTC; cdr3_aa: CATRGGTPRSEQYF
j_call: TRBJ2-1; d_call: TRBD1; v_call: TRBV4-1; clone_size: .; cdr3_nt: TGCGCCAGCAGCCAGCAACAGGGGGTGTTAGAGCAGTTCTTC; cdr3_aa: CASSQQQGVLEQFF
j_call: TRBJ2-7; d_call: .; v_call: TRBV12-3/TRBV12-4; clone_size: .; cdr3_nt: TGTGCCAGCAGGATGGGCTCCTACGAGCAGTACTTC; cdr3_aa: CASRMGSYEQYF
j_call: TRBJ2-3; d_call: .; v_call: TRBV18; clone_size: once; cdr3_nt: TGTGCCAGCTCACCAATGACCACAGGAACAGATACGCAGTATTTT; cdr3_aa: CASSPMTTGTDTQYF
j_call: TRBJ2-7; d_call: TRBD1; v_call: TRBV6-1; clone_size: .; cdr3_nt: TGTGCCAGCAGGGAGGCAGGGGGCTACGAGCAGTACTTC; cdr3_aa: CASREAGGYEQYF
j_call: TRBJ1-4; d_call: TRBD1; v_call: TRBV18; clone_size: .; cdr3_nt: TGTGCCAGCTCAGCCGGACAGGTTCCTAATGAAAAACTGTTTTTT; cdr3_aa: CASSAGQVPNEKLFF
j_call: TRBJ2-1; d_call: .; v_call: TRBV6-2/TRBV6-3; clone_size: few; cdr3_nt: TGTGCCAGCAGTCCCCTAGGGACGGAAGAATACAATGAGCAGTTCTTC; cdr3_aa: CASSPLGTEEYNEQFF
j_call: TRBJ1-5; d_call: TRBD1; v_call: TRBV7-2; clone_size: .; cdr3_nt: TGTGCCAGCAGTCGACAGGGGGAAAATCAGCCCCAGCATTTT; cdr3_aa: CASSRQGENQPQHF
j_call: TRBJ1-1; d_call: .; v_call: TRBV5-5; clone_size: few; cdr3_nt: TGTGCCAGCAGCGTGGATCCGACAGGGAACACTGAAGCTTTCTTT; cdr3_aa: CASSVDPTGNTEAFF
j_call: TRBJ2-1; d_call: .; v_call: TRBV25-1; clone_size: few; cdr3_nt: TGTGCCAGCGGACGAGGGATTGAGCAGTTCTTC; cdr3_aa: CASGRGIEQFF
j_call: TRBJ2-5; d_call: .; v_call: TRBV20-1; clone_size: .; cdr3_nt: TGCAGTGCTAGAAATGGGGGCAAGGAGACCCAGTACTTC; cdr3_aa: CSARNGGKETQYF
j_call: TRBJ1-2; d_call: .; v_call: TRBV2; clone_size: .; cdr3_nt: TGTGCCAGCAGTGAAGGGCAGGCCCTTGGCTACACCTTC; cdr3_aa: CASSEGQALGYTF
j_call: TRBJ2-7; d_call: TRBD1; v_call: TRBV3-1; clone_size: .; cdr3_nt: TGTGCCAGCAGTGGGACAGGGCGCGAGCAGTACTTC; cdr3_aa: CASSGTGREQYF
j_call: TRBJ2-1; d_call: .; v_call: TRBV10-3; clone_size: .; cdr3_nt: TGTGCCATCAATCCCGGGAGCGTATTGGCCGGAGGTGAGCAGTTCTTC; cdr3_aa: CAINPGSVLAGGEQFF
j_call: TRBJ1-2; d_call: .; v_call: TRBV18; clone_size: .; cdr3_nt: TGTGCCAGCTCACCAAGGGACAACTACAACTATGGCTACACCTTC; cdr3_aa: CASSPRDNYNYGYTF
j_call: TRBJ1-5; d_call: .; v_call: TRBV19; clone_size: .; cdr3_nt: TGTGCCAGCGACGTTCGCGGGTTCAATCAGCCCCAGCATTTT; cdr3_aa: CASDVRGFNQPQHF
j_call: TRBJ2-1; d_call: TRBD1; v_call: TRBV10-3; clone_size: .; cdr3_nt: TGTACCATCAGAACCGGGACAGGGTCAAATGAGCAGTTCTTC; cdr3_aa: CTIRTGTGSNEQFF
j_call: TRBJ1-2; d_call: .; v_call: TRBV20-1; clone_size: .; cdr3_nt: TGCAGTGCCCGACGGGACATCTTCTATGGCTACACCTTC; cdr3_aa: CSARRDIFYGYTF
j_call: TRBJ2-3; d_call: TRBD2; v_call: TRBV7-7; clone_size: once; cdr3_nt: TGTGCCAGCAGCCCGCTGGGACTAGCGGGAGGGGCAGATACGCAGTATTTT; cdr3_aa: CASSPLGLAGGADTQYF
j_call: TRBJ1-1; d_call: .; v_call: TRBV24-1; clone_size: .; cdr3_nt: TGTGCCACCAAAGATGTGTCGAACACTGAAGCTTTCTTT; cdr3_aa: CATKDVSNTEAFF
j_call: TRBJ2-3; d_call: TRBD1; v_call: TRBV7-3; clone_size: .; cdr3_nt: TGTGCCAGCAGCCCAACTTGGGGACAGGGGACCACAGATACGCAGTATTTT; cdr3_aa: CASSPTWGQGTTDTQYF
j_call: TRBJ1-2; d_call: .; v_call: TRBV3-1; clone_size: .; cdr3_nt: TGTGCCAGCAGCCGGACGATGGACAAGAGCTATGGCTACACCTTC; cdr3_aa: CASSRTMDKSYGYTF
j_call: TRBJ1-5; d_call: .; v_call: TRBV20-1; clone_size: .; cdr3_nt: TGCAGTGCTAGAGCTGGGGCGAATCAGCCCCAGCATTTT; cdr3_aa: CSARAGANQPQHF
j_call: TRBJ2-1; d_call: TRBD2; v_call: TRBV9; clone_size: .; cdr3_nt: TGTGCCAGCAGCGAGGGGGCTAGCGGGAGCGCTCTGTACAATGAGCAGTTCTTC; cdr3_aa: CASSEGASGSALYNEQFF
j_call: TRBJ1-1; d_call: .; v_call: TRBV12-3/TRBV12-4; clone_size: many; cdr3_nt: TGTGCCAGCAGTCAGGACCAGAACACTGAAGCTTTCTTT; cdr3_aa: CASSQDQNTEAFF
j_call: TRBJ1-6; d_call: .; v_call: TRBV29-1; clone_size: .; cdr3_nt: TGCAGCGCCCTGGAGGGGAATTATAATTCACCCCTCCACTTT; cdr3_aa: CSALEGNYNSPLHF
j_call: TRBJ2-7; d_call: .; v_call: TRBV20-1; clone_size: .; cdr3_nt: TGCAGTGCTAGGGAACAGGGCGGCGAGCAGTACTTC; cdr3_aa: CSAREQGGEQYF
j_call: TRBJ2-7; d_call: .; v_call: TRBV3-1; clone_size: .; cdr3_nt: TGTGCCAGCAGCCAAGTCCAGACAGGAAAACTGTCCGAGCAGTACTTC; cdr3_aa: CASSQVQTGKLSEQYF
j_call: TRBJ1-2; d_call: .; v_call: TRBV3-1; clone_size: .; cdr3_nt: TGTGCCAGCAGCCAAGAATCGGTCTACTATGGCTACACCTTC; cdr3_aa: CASSQESVYYGYTF
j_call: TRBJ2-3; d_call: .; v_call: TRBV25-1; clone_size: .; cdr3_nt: TGTGCCACCAAGGGACTACTAGCGGCGGACAGGGATACGCAGTATTTT; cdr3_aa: CATKGLLAADRDTQYF